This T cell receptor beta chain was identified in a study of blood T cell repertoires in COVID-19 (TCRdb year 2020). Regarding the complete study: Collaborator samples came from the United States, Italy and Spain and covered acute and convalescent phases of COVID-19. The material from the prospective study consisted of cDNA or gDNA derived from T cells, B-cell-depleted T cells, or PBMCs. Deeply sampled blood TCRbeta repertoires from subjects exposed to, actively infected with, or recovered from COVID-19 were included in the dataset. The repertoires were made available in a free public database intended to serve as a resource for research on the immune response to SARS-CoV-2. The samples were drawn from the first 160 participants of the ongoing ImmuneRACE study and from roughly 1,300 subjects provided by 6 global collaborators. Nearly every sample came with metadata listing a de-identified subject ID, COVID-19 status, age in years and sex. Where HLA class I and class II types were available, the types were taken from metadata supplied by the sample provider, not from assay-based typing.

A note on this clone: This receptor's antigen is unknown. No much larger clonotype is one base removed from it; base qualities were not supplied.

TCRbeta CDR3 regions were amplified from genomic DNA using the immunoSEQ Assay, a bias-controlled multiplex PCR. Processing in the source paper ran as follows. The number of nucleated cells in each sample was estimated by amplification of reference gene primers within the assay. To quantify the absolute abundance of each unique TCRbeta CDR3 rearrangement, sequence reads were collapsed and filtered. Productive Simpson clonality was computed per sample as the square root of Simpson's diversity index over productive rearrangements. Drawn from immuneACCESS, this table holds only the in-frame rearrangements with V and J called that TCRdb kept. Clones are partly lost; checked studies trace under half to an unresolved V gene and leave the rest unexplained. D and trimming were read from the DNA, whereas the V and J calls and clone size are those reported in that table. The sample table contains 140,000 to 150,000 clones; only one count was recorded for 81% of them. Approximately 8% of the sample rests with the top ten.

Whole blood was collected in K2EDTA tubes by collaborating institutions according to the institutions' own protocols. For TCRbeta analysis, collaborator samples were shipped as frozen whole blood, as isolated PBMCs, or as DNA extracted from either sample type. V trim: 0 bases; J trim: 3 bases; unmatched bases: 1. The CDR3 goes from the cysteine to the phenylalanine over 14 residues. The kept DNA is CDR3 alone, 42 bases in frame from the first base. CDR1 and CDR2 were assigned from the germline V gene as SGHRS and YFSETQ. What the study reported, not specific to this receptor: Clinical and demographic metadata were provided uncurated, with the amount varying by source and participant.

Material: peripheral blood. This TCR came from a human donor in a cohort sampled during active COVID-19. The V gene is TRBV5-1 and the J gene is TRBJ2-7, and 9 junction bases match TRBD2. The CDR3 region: CASSLVSGSYEQYF. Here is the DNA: TGCGCCAGCAGCTTGGTTAGCGGGAGCTACGAGCAGTACTTC.